This note documents a single T cell receptor (beta chain) sequence. Its target is unknown. PCR primers comprised 60 Vbeta and 13 Jbeta primers. Assay: immunoSEQ multiplex PCR; the TCRdb copy retains only in-frame clones and omits some. This sample carries fewer than 250,000 clones, 60% to 85% of them seen once, and the ten largest clones take 15%. This CDR3 is built from 15 residues. V lost 0 bases, J lost 4 bases, and 12 bases lay in between. Germline assignment: CDR1 LGHNA and CDR2 YNFKEQ. This sample is part of a study of cytomegalovirus exposure and HLA in healthy donors. Study-wide points: Trimming of TCR beta V- and J-genes showed a link, identified in a later analysis, to a missense DCLRE1C variant.

This sequence joins TRBV4-2 and TRBJ1-2; D is uncertain. The clonotype originates from a middle-aged man in good health and CMV-seronegative. Sequences were obtained from PBMCs. Here the CDR3 DNA reads TGTGCCAGCAGCCAAGATCCGAGGCAGACCTATGGCTACACCTTC. It specifies CASSQDPRQTYGYTF.